One and the same sample provided the 24 T cell receptor beta chains below, sequenced in a study of T cells in Graves' hyperthyroidism and ophthalmopathy. RNA transcripts gave rise to amplified TCR beta CDR3 regions. An initial round of RT-PCR targeting the TCR CDR3 relied on the HTBI primer set. MiXCR, applied by TCRdb to the multiplex PCR reads, yields one record per CDR3 protein. This table holds about 350,000 distinct CDR3 sequences, 14% found once. Sequencing used blood. These receptors were obtained from a woman aged 25 to 39 with Graves' hyperthyroidism.

This clonotype showed up just a few times. This chain uses TRBV4-3 with TRBJ2-6; D uncertain. Trimming left V 0 bases short and J 0 bases short, with 9 bases between. This CDR3 is 17 amino acids long. Germline V gene data show CDR1 as LGHNA and CDR2 as YSLEER. The CDR3 spells CASSQDWASSGANVLTF. CDR3 bases: TGCGCCAGCAGCCAAGATTGGGCTAGCTCTGGGGCCAACGTCCTGACTTTC.

This chain joins TRBV19 and TRBJ2-3, with D perhaps matching TRBD2 (6 bases). This CDR3 has 12 residues. V gave up 7 bases and J gave up 11 bases, with 16 bases separating them. Germline V gene lookup returns CDR1 LNHDA and CDR2 SQIVND (reference sequence). CDR3 DNA sequence: TGTGCCAGTACTTTCCGGGACTCTTGGCAGTATTTT. Protein: CASTFRDSWQYF.

This clonotype appeared many times. The J gene is TRBJ1-2, the V gene TRBV6-1, with D tentatively TRBD1 (5 bases). Germline lookup yields CDR1 MNHNS and CDR2 SASEGT. The CDR3 runs to 12 residues. Trimming cost V 6 bases and J 9 bases, with 14 bases left between them. The CDR3 DNA reads TGTGCCAGCAGACAACAGGAGCATAGCTACACCTTC. It translates to CASRQQEHSYTF.

The chain employs TRBV18 and TRBJ1-4; 11 bases line up with TRBD1. The CDR3 is made up of 16 amino acids. V dropped 2 bases and J dropped 8; count of bases not matched to a gene: 7. Looked up from germline, CDR1 is KGHSH and CDR2 is LQKENI. CDR3 sequence reads: CASSPTRTGGSEKLFF. The CDR3 DNA reads TGTGCCAGCTCACCAACGAGGACAGGGGGCTCGGAAAAACTGTTTTTT. Complete variable domain (other parts from reference TRBV18 and TRBJ1-4): NAGVMQNPRHLVRRRGQEARLRCSPMKGHSHVYWYRQLPEEGLKFMVYLQKENIIDESGMPKERFSAEFPKEGPSILRIQQVVRGDSAAYFCASSPTRTGGSEKLFFGSGTQLSVL.

This clonotype was recorded at least ten times. This chain connects TRBV28 to TRBJ2-7; TRBD1 matches at 7 bases. V was pared by 6 bases and J by 2 bases, with 7 bases of the junction left unmatched. The germline gives CDR1 MDHEN, CDR2 SYDVKM. This CDR3 is 14 amino acids long. Written as DNA, the CDR3 is TGTGCCAGCAGAATAGGGGGCCCCACCTACGAGCAGTACTTC. Translating it yields CASRIGGPTYEQYF.

This clonotype was recorded a few times. This chain uses TRBV5-8 with TRBJ2-7; D is undetermined. This CDR3 is built from 14 residues. V dropped 4 bases and J dropped 4 bases, with 15 bases sitting between them. CDR1 is SGHTS and CDR2 is YDEGEE in the germline V gene. In nucleotides, the CDR3 is TGTGCCAGCAGCCCCTTGATGGGCCAATACGAGCAGTACTTC. This encodes CASSPLMGQYEQYF.

This clonotype was counted only a few times. This chain joins TRBV7-2 and TRBJ2-2; 7 bases align to TRBD1. Looked up from germline, CDR1 is SGHTA and CDR2 is FQGNSA. The CDR3 extends over 16 amino acids. With V trimmed by 4 bases and J by 4 bases, 9 bases remained unmatched. Here the CDR3 reads CASSSPRDSITGELFF. The CDR3 DNA is TGTGCCAGCAGCTCACCACGGGACAGTATCACCGGGGAGCTGTTTTTT.

This clonotype came up many times. This chain links TRBV18 with TRBJ2-7, with TRBD2 matching 8 bases. Germline V gene data show CDR1 as KGHSH and CDR2 as LQKENI. The V gene end was trimmed by 6 bases and the J gene end by 3 bases; junction bases not matched to a gene: 7. The CDR3 spans 14 residues. In DNA form, the CDR3 reads TGTGCCAGCTCTTCCGCGGGGGGACACTACGAGCAGTACTTC. This sequence encodes CASSSAGGHYEQYF. Complete variable domain (other parts from reference TRBV18 and TRBJ2-7): NAGVMQNPRHLVRRRGQEARLRCSPMKGHSHVYWYRQLPEEGLKFMVYLQKENIIDESGMPKERFSAEFPKEGPSILRIQQVVRGDSAAYFCASSSAGGHYEQYFGPGTRLTVT.

This clonotype showed up many times. In DNA form, the CDR3 reads TGTGCCTCTCGGTCAGGGCTAAACGAGCAGTACTTC. Its translation: CASRSGLNEQYF. The rearrangement links TRBV10-3 to TRBJ2-7; D may be TRBD1 (5 bases). CDR3 length: 12 residues. The V and J ends lost 11 bases and 5 bases respectively, with 16 bases between them. CDR1 ENHRY and CDR2 SYGVKD come from the germline V gene.

This clonotype showed up many times. The rearrangement links TRBV12-3 or TRBV12-4 to TRBJ1-1; 7 nucleotides align to TRBD1. V lost 6 bases and J lost 0; bases outside the gene matches: 4. The CDR3 is 14 amino acids. The CDR3 spells CASSRGGLNTEAFF. In DNA form, the CDR3 reads TGTGCCAGCAGCAGAGGGGGCTTGAACACTGAAGCTTTCTTT.

J is TRBJ2-3 and V is TRBV6-2 or TRBV6-3, with no clear D. Germline V gene data show CDR1 as MNHEY and CDR2 as SVGEGT. V shed 6 bases and J shed 2 bases, with 6 bases lying between them. CDR3 size: 12 residues. The CDR3 DNA reads TGTGCCAGCAGCCCGATCACAGATACGCAGTATTTT. Its protein is CASSPITDTQYF.

This clonotype was recorded many times. J is TRBJ2-7 and V is TRBV2; D perhaps matches TRBD1 (5 bases). Germline V gene sequence: CDR1 SNHLY, CDR2 FYNNEI. Trimming shortened V by 8 bases and J by 7 bases, and 15 bases separated the two germline ends. The CDR3 runs to 12 residues. CDR3 protein: CASLGRGREQYF. The DNA of the CDR3 is TGTGCCAGCCTGGGGCGAGGAAGAGAGCAGTACTTC.

This clonotype was observed many times. The V and J genes are TRBV28 and TRBJ1-6; weak D call: TRBD1 (6 bases). Germline V gene data show CDR1 as MDHEN and CDR2 as SYDVKM. This CDR3 is 15 amino acids long. Trimming left V 2 bases short and J 3 bases short, with 8 bases between. The CDR3, as DNA: TGTGCCAGCAGTTTAACGACAGGCTATAATTCACCCCTCCACTTT. Its translation: CASSLTTGYNSPLHF.

This sequence joins TRBV5-5 and TRBJ2-2, with D perhaps given as TRBD1 or TRBD2 (5 bases each). The CDR3 is made up of 15 amino acids. The germline V and J ends were trimmed by 8 bases and 3 bases, with 17 bases remaining between them. Germline CDR1 reads SGHKS; CDR2 reads YYEKEE (reference sequence). Written as DNA, the CDR3 is TGTGCCAGTTCGCTTTACCTGGGGGACACCGGGGAGCTGTTTTTT. It is translated as CASSLYLGDTGELFF.

The rearrangement uses TRBV29-1 and TRBJ2-3; 10 positions agree with TRBD2. With V trimmed by 4 bases and J by 7 bases, 14 bases remained unmatched. This CDR3 region has 16 residues. Looked up from germline, CDR1 is SQVTM and CDR2 is ANQGSEA. The CDR3 region has the DNA TGCAGCGTTGTTGAGGCTAGCGGGAGTTGGGGGAATACGCAGTATTTT. Translation: CSVVEASGSWGNTQYF.

The chain joins TRBV20-1 to TRBJ2-1; no clear D. The CDR3 spans 11 residues. Looked up from germline, CDR1 is DFQATT and CDR2 is SNEGSKA (reference sequence). Trimming left V 3 bases short and J 5 bases short, with 5 bases between. CDR3 bases: TGCAGTGCTAGTAGGGACAATGAGCAGTTCTTC. Amino acids: CSASRDNEQFF.

The rearrangement joins TRBV3-1 to TRBJ2-3; the D is unclear. V dropped 6 bases and J dropped 2 bases, with 12 bases sitting between them. The CDR3 length is 14 residues. Germline V CDR1 and CDR2: LGHDT, YNNKEL (reference sequence). The CDR3 sequence: CASRTGSPTDTQYF. Written as DNA, the CDR3 is TGTGCCAGCAGGACTGGTTCCCCCACAGATACGCAGTATTTT.

This rearrangement joins TRBV4-1 to TRBJ2-3, with TRBD2 matching 11 bases. There are 16 residues in the CDR3. From germline, CDR1 is MGHRA and CDR2 YSYEKL. V was clipped by 1 base and J by 4 bases; unmatched bases: 4. Written as DNA, the CDR3 is TGCGCCAGCAGCCAAGTTGGGACTAGCGGATCAGATACGCAGTATTTT. Protein: CASSQVGTSGSDTQYF.

This clonotype was observed a handful of times. The rearrangement links TRBV29-1 to TRBJ2-5, with no clear D. The CDR3 loop spans 14 amino acids. Germline CDR1 SQVTM, CDR2 ANQGSEA. The ends were cut back, 5 bases at V and 2 bases at J, with 15 bases in the middle. CDR3 in DNA: TGCAGCGTTTACCGAGCAACTGATCAAGAGACCCAGTACTTC. Translating gives CSVYRATDQETQYF. The entire variable domain, with the rest obtained from reference TRBV29-1 and TRBJ2-5, is as follows: SAVISQKPSRDICQRGTSLTIQCQVDSQVTMMFWYRQQPGQSLTLIATANQGSEATYESGFVIDKFPISRPNLTFSTLTVSNMSPEDSSIYLCSVYRATDQETQYFGPGTRLLVL.

The CDR3 loop reads CASSVVAGANTGELFF. The CDR3 DNA follows: TGTGCCAGCAGCGTAGTAGCGGGGGCAAACACCGGGGAGCTGTTTTTT. The rearrangement links TRBV9 to TRBJ2-2, with TRBD2 matching 9 bases. The V gene end was trimmed by 0 bases and the J gene end by 2 bases; junction bases not matched to a gene: 2. The CDR3 has 16 amino acids. Germline V lookup: CDR1 SGDLS, CDR2 YYNGEE.

Ten or more counts support this clonotype. The chain carries TRBV6-2 or TRBV6-3 and TRBJ1-2; D uncertain. Trimming pared 7 bases from V and 1 base from J, leaving 16 bases between. Germline V lookup: CDR1 MNHEY, CDR2 SVGEGT. This CDR3 has 15 residues. The CDR3 nucleotides are TGTGCCAGCACCGAACGGACTGACGGTAACTATGGCTACACCTTC. Protein: CASTERTDGNYGYTF.

This chain uses TRBV20-1 with TRBJ1-5; perhaps TRBD1 as D (5 bases). This CDR3 is 14 amino acids long. Trimming took off 7 bases at V and 1 base at J, with 14 bases between the two ends. CDR1 and CDR2 from the germline V gene are DFQATT and SNEGSKA (reference sequence). CDR3 sequence reads: CSGQGASSNQPQHF. CDR3 bases: TGCAGTGGCCAGGGAGCGTCAAGCAATCAGCCCCAGCATTTT.

This clonotype was counted at least ten times. V is TRBV20-1 and J is TRBJ2-1; 12 bases are shared with TRBD2. Germline V gives CDR1 DFQATT, CDR2 SNEGSKA (reference sequence). Trimming took 3 bases from V and 2 from J; bases not matched to a gene: 14. This CDR3 contains 19 residues. This CDR3 is CSASGPGLAGKFPYNEQFF. CDR3 nucleotides: TGCAGTGCTAGTGGACCGGGACTAGCGGGCAAATTCCCCTACAATGAGCAGTTCTTC.

This clonotype turned up a few times. This chain links TRBV24-1 with TRBJ2-1; TRBD2 agrees at 8 bases. Trimming at V came to 6 bases and at J to 5 bases, leaving 11 bases not matched to a gene. The CDR3 contains 16 residues. The germline V gene encodes CDR1 KGHDR and CDR2 SFDVKD. DNA for the CDR3: TGTGCCACCAGTAGTCGAAGCGGGGGAGGGGACAATGAGCAGTTCTTC. Encoded protein: CATSSRSGGGDNEQFF.